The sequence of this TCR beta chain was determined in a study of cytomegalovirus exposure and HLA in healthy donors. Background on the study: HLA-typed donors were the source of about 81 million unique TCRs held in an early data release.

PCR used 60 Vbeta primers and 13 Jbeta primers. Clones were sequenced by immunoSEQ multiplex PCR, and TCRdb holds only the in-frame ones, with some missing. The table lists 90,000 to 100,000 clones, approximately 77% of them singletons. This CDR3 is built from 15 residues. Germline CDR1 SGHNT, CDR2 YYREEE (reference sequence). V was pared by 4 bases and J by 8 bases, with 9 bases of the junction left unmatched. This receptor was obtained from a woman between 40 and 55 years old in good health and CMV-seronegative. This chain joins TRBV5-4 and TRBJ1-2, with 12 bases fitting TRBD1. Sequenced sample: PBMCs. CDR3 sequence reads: CASSTPGTGGGGYTF. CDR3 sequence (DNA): TGTGCCAGCAGCACTCCCGGGACAGGGGGCGGAGGCTACACCTTC.